This T cell receptor beta chain was recovered during a study of PD-1 blockade in classical Hodgkin lymphoma. TCRdb's copy holds only in-frame clones and misses some; the assay was immunoSEQ multiplex PCR. The sample shows tens of thousands of clones, approximately 70% of them seen only once. Time point in this sample: cycle 4 day 1 (C4D1), after more than 5 weeks of nivolumab. Each of the patients experienced relapse following autologous stem cell transplantation, and their brentuximab vedotin exposure differed. Germline-derived CDR1 and CDR2 are MDHEN and SYDVKM. V was trimmed by 3 bases and J by 9 bases, leaving 15 bases between them. The CDR3 spans 13 residues.

Source: peripheral blood mononuclear cells (PBMCs), taken before the fourth cycle of nivolumab. The source is a human donor with classical Hodgkin lymphoma. The J gene is TRBJ2-7, the V gene TRBV28; the D gene is possibly TRBD1 (6 bases). The CDR3 reads CASSLGTSPRQYF. In nucleotides, the CDR3 is TGTGCCAGCAGTTTGGGGACATCTCCAAGGCAGTACTTC. The full variable domain, rest sourced from reference TRBV28 and TRBJ2-7, is DVKVTQSSRYLVKRTGEKVFLECVQDMDHENMFWYRQDPGLGLRLIYFSYDVKMKEKGDIPEGYSVSREKKERFSLILESASTNQTSMYLCASSLGTSPRQYFGPGTRLTVT.